These 13 T cell receptor beta chains share one sample of origin, sequenced in a study of beta chain features in type 1 diabetes. Expressed TCRB transcripts were sequenced because the isolated RNA had all been reverse transcribed beforehand. Repertoires were generated with immunoSEQ multiplex PCR, while TCRdb's copy carries only in-frame clones and drops some. The data contain about 140,000 clones, about 9.1% of them seen just once; the ten biggest clones take up nearly 0.65%. The sample comprised central memory CD4+ T cells from blood. These receptors all stem from a woman aged 40 to 50 in good health.

The DNA of the CDR3 is TGTGCTACGACAGGGGCTAACTATGGCTACACCTTC. Its protein product is CATTGANYGYTF. The chain employs TRBV6-6 and TRBJ1-2, with 8 bases lining up with TRBD1. The CDR3 contains 12 residues. The germline gives CDR1 MNHNY, CDR2 SVGAGI (reference sequence).

This clone was counted between two and nine times. The CDR3 is CASSSGQTSSYNEQFF. The CDR3 DNA is TGCGCCAGCAGCTCCGGACAAACGAGCTCCTACAATGAGCAGTTCTTC. The gene calls are TRBV5-1 and TRBJ2-1, with TRBD1 as a possible D gene (5 bases). The germline gives CDR1 SGHRS, CDR2 YFSETQ. This CDR3 contains 16 residues. Trimming removed 3 bases at V and 0 bases at J, with 13 bases between.

This clone has just a few counts. In DNA, the CDR3 is TGTGCCAGCAGCCAAGGACAGGGAGGCCGCCTAGGGACCCAGTACTTC. Its protein is CASSQGQGGRLGTQYF. The chain has TRBV7-8 and TRBJ2-5, with TRBD1 matching over 8 bases. This CDR3 contains 16 residues. Germline V CDR1 and CDR2: SGHVS, FQNEAQ. Trimming at V came to 5 bases and at J to 7 bases, leaving 15 bases not matched to a gene.

The chain carries TRBV2 and TRBJ1-5; 9 positions agree with TRBD1. J lost 8 bases, V lost 4 bases, and 6 bases had no gene match. The CDR3 runs to 14 residues. The germline V gene encodes CDR1 SNHLY and CDR2 FYNNEI. CDR3 bases: TGTGCCAGCAGTGGACAGGGGGTTAGAAAGCCCCAGCATTTT. This translates into CASSGQGVRKPQHF. The full variable domain, rest sourced from reference TRBV2 and TRBJ1-5, is EPEVTQTPSHQVTQMGQEVILRCVPISNHLYFYWYRQILGQKVEFLVSFYNNEISEKSEIFDDQFSVERPDGSNFTLKIRSTKLEDSAMYFCASSGQGVRKPQHFGDGTRLSIL.

The gene calls are TRBV5-4 and TRBJ2-7; 9 bases line up with TRBD1. The CDR3 consists of 14 residues. Germline CDR1 SGHNT, CDR2 YYREEE (reference sequence). Trimming removed 4 bases from V and 2 bases from J; junction bases left unmatched: 4. CDR3 nucleotide sequence: TGTGCCAGCAGCACCCGGACAGGGGCCTACGAGCAGTACTTC. Protein sequence: CASSTRTGAYEQYF.

This chain connects TRBV15 to TRBJ2-5; 10 bases map to TRBD1. Trimming took 5 bases from V and 0 from J; bases not matched to a gene: 3. CDR1 is LNHNV and CDR2 is YYDKDF in the germline V gene (reference sequence). The CDR3 totals 15 residues. This CDR3 is CATSLDRGYQETQYF. The CDR3 coding sequence is TGTGCCACCAGCTTGGACAGGGGGTACCAAGAGACCCAGTACTTC.

J is TRBJ2-1 and V is TRBV28; 12 bases agree with TRBD1. CDR3 length equals 16 residues. After removal of 5 bases from V and 6 bases from J, the junction contained 8 bases not matched to a gene. Germline V gives CDR1 MDHEN, CDR2 SYDVKM. The CDR3: CASSPFGTGGVNEQFF. In nucleotides, the CDR3 is TGTGCCAGCAGTCCCTTCGGGACAGGGGGCGTCAATGAGCAGTTCTTC. Complete variable domain (other parts from reference TRBV28 and TRBJ2-1): DVKVTQSSRYLVKRTGEKVFLECVQDMDHENMFWYRQDPGLGLRLIYFSYDVKMKEKGDIPEGYSVSREKKERFSLILESASTNQTSMYLCASSPFGTGGVNEQFFGPGTRLTVL.

V gene TRBV13 combines with J gene TRBJ2-7, with D maybe TRBD1 (6 bases). Deletions cut 5 bases from V and 3 bases from J, with 17 bases between. Germline CDR1 and CDR2: PRHDT and FYEKMQ (reference sequence). CDR3 size: 15 residues. The CDR3 is CASSEETGRRYEQYF. The CDR3 nucleotides read TGTGCCAGCAGCGAAGAGACAGGTCGCCGCTACGAGCAGTACTTC. Based on the CDR3 plus reference TRBV13 and TRBJ2-7, the full variable domain is AAGVIQSPRHLIKEKRETATLKCYPIPRHDTVYWYQQGPGQDPQFLISFYEKMQSDKGSIPDRFSAQQFSDYHSELNMSSLELGDSALYFCASSEETGRRYEQYFGPGTRLTVT.

This clone was recorded a few times. The chain recombines TRBV10-2 with TRBJ1-1, with D unclear. The length of the CDR3 is 12 residues. Germline V CDR1 and CDR2: WSHSY, SAAADI. Trimming left V 2 bases short and J 5 bases short, with 6 bases between. The CDR3 DNA sequence: TGCGCCAGCAGTGAGGCTCAGACTGAAGCTTTCTTT. Translating it yields CASSEAQTEAFF.

This clone was found a few times. The genes are TRBV11-2 and TRBJ1-4, with D possibly TRBD1 on 5 matching bases. This CDR3 comprises 16 residues. The germline V and J ends were trimmed by 5 bases and 8 bases, with 21 bases remaining between them. In germline, CDR1 is SGHAT, CDR2 FQNNGV. CDR3 nucleotide sequence: TGTGCCAGCAGCCCCGGAGATAAAGGACAAGGAGAAAAACTGTTTTTT. It encodes CASSPGDKGQGEKLFF.

This clone was found a few times. The V gene is TRBV10-2, the J gene TRBJ2-7; TRBD2 matches at 9 bases. Germline V gene sequence: CDR1 WSHSY, CDR2 SAAADI. The CDR3 is 15 residues long. Losses at the gene ends were 6 bases for V and 2 bases for J; bases not matched to a gene: 8. The CDR3 spells CASRERASGAYEQYF. The CDR3, as DNA: TGCGCCAGCAGGGAAAGGGCTAGCGGGGCCTACGAGCAGTACTTC.

This clone was seen a handful of times. J is TRBJ2-3 and V is TRBV29-1; D possibly corresponds to TRBD2 (7 bases). Per the germline V gene, CDR1 is SQVTM and CDR2 is ANQGSEA. This CDR3 region has 14 residues. Trimming removed 4 bases from V and 1 base from J, with 12 bases in between. CDR3 DNA: TGCAGCGTTGGGCAGGGGAGGGGCACAGATACGCAGTATTTT. The encoded protein is CSVGQGRGTDTQYF.

This clone was seen repeatedly, ten times or more. The chain employs TRBV14 and TRBJ2-5, with D possibly matching TRBD2 (5 bases). The CDR3 is made up of 13 amino acids. V was clipped by 1 base and J by 5 bases, with 8 bases between them. Germline-derived CDR1 and CDR2 are SGHDN and FVKESK. Here the CDR3 DNA reads TGTGCCAGCAGCCAAGGAGGGTGGGAGACCCAGTACTTC. Translating gives CASSQGGWETQYF.